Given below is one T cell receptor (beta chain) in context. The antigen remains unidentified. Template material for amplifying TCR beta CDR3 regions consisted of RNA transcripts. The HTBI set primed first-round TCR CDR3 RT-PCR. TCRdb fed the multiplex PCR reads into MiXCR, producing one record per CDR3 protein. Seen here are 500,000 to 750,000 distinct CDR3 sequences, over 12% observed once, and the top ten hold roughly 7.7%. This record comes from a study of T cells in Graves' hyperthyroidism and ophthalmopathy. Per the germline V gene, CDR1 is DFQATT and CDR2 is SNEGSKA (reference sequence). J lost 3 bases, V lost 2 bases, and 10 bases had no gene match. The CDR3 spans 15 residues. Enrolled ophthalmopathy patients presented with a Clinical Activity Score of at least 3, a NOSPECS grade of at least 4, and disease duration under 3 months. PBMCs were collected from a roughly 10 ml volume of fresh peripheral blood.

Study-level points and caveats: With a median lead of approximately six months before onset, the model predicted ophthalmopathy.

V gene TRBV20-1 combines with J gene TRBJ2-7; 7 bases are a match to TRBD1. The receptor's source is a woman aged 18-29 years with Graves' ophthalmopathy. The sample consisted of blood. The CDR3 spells CSARIRGTVVYEQYF. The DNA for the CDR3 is TGCAGTGCTAGAATAAGAGGGACAGTGGTCTACGAGCAGTACTTC.